Listed below are T cell receptor beta chains from one sample, sequenced in a study of blood T cells in healthy people across ages. TCRdb used MiXCR to reprocess the 5' RACE reads, holding one entry per CDR3 protein. The table shows over 1,500,000 distinct CDR3 sequences, with 30% to 40% occurring only once. The sample was blood. The receptors come from a human donor in good health. Both conserved end residues are part of each CDR3. D genes are given only for firm matches. The size of a clone is reported for some rows only, either as once, few or many, or as a class for expanded clones.

TRBJ2-2 | TRBV7-8 | NA | NA | CASSFYSPNTGELFF | TGTGCCAGCAGCTTTTACAGCCCGAACACCGGGGAGCTGTTTTTT
TRBJ2-5 | TRBV4-2 | NA | TRBD1 | CASSQDWAKRQGEKQYF | TGTGCCAGCAGCCAAGATTGGGCGAAGAGACAGGGGGAAAAGCAGTACTTC
TRBJ1-2 | TRBV7-2 | NA | TRBD1 | CASSPRTGGRYGYTF | TGTGCCAGCAGCCCTAGGACAGGGGGCAGGTATGGCTACACCTTC
TRBJ1-1 | TRBV29-1 | NA | NA | CSVLLEDMNTEAFF | TGCAGCGTTTTACTAGAGGACATGAACACTGAAGCTTTCTTT
TRBJ2-5 | TRBV7-9 | NA | TRBD1 | CASSNRDRGLETQYF | TGTGCCAGCAGCAACCGGGACAGGGGATTAGAGACCCAGTACTTC
TRBJ2-1 | TRBV15 | few | TRBD2 | CATRDLAGGFYDEQFF | TGTGCCACCAGAGACTTAGCGGGGGGTTTTTACGATGAGCAGTTCTTC
TRBJ2-5 | TRBV20-1 | NA | TRBD2 | CSAPGGAGQETQYF | TGCAGTGCTCCCGGGGGGGCAGGGCAAGAGACCCAGTACTTC
TRBJ1-1 | TRBV5-1 | NA | NA | CASVAEAGNTEAFF | TGCGCCAGCGTCGCCGAGGCGGGGAACACTGAAGCTTTCTTT
TRBJ2-3 | TRBV5-1 | few | TRBD2 | CASSSGTSGGPTDTQYF | TGCGCCAGCAGTTCCGGGACTAGCGGGGGGCCCACAGATACGCAGTATTTT
TRBJ2-1 | TRBV20-1 | few | TRBD1 | CSVDRVTDEQFF | TGCAGTGTGGACAGGGTCACAGATGAGCAGTTCTTC
TRBJ2-6 | TRBV20-1 | few | NA | CSARFQADSGANVLTF | TGCAGTGCTAGATTCCAGGCTGACTCTGGGGCCAACGTCCTGACTTTC
TRBJ1-1 | TRBV5-1 | NA | NA | CASSWQGTEAFF | TGCGCCAGCAGCTGGCAGGGCACTGAAGCTTTCTTT
TRBJ2-3 | TRBV29-1 | many | NA | CSVAGEGSPTDTQYF | TGCAGCGTTGCAGGGGAAGGCTCCCCCACAGATACGCAGTATTTT
TRBJ2-3 | TRBV4-1 | few | TRBD1 | CASSQHGTGHTDTQYF | TGCGCCAGCAGCCAGCACGGGACAGGCCACACAGATACGCAGTATTTT
TRBJ1-1 | TRBV28 | NA | NA | CASSLEAMNTEAFF | TGTGCCAGCAGTTTAGAAGCTATGAACACTGAGGCTTTCTTT
TRBJ1-2 | TRBV6-5 | NA | NA | CASSYRHTNYGYTF | TGTGCCAGCAGTTATAGGCACACTAACTATGGCTACACCTTC
TRBJ2-1 | TRBV5-1 | many | NA | CASSFGSFNEQFF | TGCGCCAGCAGCTTCGGGAGTTTCAATGAGCAGTTCTTC
TRBJ2-7 | TRBV11-2 | NA | TRBD1 | CASSQTGDDPYEQYF | TGTGCCAGCAGTCAAACAGGGGACGATCCATACGAGCAGTACTTC
TRBJ1-1 | TRBV11-2 | NA | NA | CASSLGHNTEAFF | TGTGCCAGCAGCTTAGGACACAACACTGAAGCTTTCTTT
TRBJ1-1 | TRBV7-2 | once | NA | CASTQRGLLPEAFF | TGTGCCAGCACCCAAAGAGGACTCCTCCCTGAAGCTTTCTTT
TRBJ2-6 | TRBV28 | few | NA | CASSLVGRISGANVLTF | TGTGCCAGCAGTTTAGTGGGGCGGATCTCTGGGGCCAACGTCCTGACTTTC
TRBJ2-5 | TRBV7-2 | few | TRBD2 | CASSLNLAGGGQYF | TGTGCCAGCAGCTTAAACCTTGCGGGGGGAGGGCAGTACTTC
TRBJ1-2 | TRBV12-3/TRBV12-4 | NA | NA | CASSLSISYGYTF | TGTGCCAGCAGTTTATCCATATCGTATGGCTACACCTTC
TRBJ2-7 | TRBV7-9 | NA | NA | CASSLAAGLDEQYF | TGTGCCAGCAGCTTGGCGGCAGGGTTGGACGAGCAGTACTTC
TRBJ2-5 | TRBV7-9 | many | TRBD2 | CASSLSLAGAETQYF | TGTGCCAGCAGCTTAAGCCTAGCGGGCGCGGAGACCCAGTACTTC
TRBJ1-5 | TRBV15 | NA | NA | CATSREHSNQPQHF | TGTGCCACCAGCAGAGAGCATAGCAATCAGCCCCAGCATTTT